Reported below is one T cell receptor beta chain. The antigen remains unidentified. This record belongs to a study of siplizumab effects on memory and regulatory T cells. Overall study findings and caveats: Sequences below about 10^-5 frequency were poorly captured. As a result, only a minor fraction of alloreactive clones mapped to unstimulated subsets. The majority of clones, roughly 75-95% of proliferating CD4+ or CD8+ clones, lacked an assignable naive or memory phenotype. Proliferating Tregs' suppressive function in siplizumab cultures went unconfirmed.

TCRdb's table, derived via immunoSEQ multiplex PCR, lists solely in-frame clones and lacks some. Of more than 85,000 clones listed, 91% were seen once; the top ten hold roughly 2.6%. The CDR3 consists of 15 residues. V lost 6 bases and J lost 3, with 18 bases in between. The germline CDR1 and CDR2 sequences are SNHLY and FYNNEI. The chain combines TRBV2 with TRBJ2-7; D possibly corresponds to TRBD2 (6 bases). This sequence originates from a human donor in good health. Some clones in this sample may be carry-over from other donors' samples. Material: CD4+ T cells sorted from blood. DNA of the CDR3: TGTGCCAGCAGGCTGGGGGGAGAGTCGGACTACGAGCAGTACTTC. Translated: CASRLGGESDYEQYF. Full variable domain (missing parts from reference TRBV2 and TRBJ2-7): EPEVTQTPSHQVTQMGQEVILRCVPISNHLYFYWYRQILGQKVEFLVSFYNNEISEKSEIFDDQFSVERPDGSNFTLKIRSTKLEDSAMYFCASRLGGESDYEQYFGPGTRLTVT.